Given below is one T cell receptor (beta chain) in context. 60 Vbeta and 13 Jbeta primers were used in PCR. TCRdb keeps only in-frame clones here, not all; method: immunoSEQ multiplex PCR. This table has some 150,000 clones, approximately 80% appearing once. The data derive from a study of cytomegalovirus exposure and HLA in healthy donors. The CDR3 length is 16 residues. V trimming: 4 bases; J trimming: 7 bases; junction bases outside the gene matches: 14. Source material: PBMCs. This chain uses TRBV5-3 with TRBJ2-5, with TRBD1 identical over 9 bases. TRBV5-3 is noted as an ORF with a role that remains uncertain. The TCR originated in a woman in her thirties or forties in good health and CMV-seronegative. CDR3 loop: CARSPRDRVAQGTQYF. DNA of the CDR3: TGTGCCAGAAGCCCAAGGGACAGGGTCGCTCAGGGGACCCAGTACTTC.